This TCR beta chain was obtained from a study of cytomegalovirus exposure and HLA in healthy donors. Study-wide results and limits: In a later analysis, specific HLA alleles were associated with some 16,000 TCR beta sequences at a 0.05 false discovery rate. Later, TCR association rates were found to vary by HLA locus, highest for DRB1 and lowest for HLA-C. TCR sequences were mostly rare, though some public TCRs occurred in many donors.

PCR primers comprised 60 Vbeta and 13 Jbeta primers. Original processing notes: Later, some 75 million unique TCR beta chains were counted in an analysis, and roughly 10 million of them were shared. The table came from immunoSEQ multiplex PCR; TCRdb's copy has only in-frame clones and leaves some out. Clonal size and the V and J genes are those of that table, whereas D and trimming came from the DNA. The sample shows 150,000 or so clones, about 75% of them seen only once. Comments on this clone: Its specificity is not known.

This CDR3 is built from 14 residues. The germline CDR1 and CDR2 sequences are KGHSH and LQKENI. V trimming: 3 bases; J trimming: 6 bases; junction bases outside the gene matches: 6. The source material was PBMCs. The source of this sequence is a man in his forties or fifties in good health and CMV-seropositive. The genes are TRBV18 and TRBJ2-7; 9 nucleotides align to TRBD1. The CDR3 reads CASSPGQGNFEQYF. Written as DNA, the CDR3 is TGTGCCAGCTCACCGGGACAGGGTAATTTCGAGCAGTACTTC.